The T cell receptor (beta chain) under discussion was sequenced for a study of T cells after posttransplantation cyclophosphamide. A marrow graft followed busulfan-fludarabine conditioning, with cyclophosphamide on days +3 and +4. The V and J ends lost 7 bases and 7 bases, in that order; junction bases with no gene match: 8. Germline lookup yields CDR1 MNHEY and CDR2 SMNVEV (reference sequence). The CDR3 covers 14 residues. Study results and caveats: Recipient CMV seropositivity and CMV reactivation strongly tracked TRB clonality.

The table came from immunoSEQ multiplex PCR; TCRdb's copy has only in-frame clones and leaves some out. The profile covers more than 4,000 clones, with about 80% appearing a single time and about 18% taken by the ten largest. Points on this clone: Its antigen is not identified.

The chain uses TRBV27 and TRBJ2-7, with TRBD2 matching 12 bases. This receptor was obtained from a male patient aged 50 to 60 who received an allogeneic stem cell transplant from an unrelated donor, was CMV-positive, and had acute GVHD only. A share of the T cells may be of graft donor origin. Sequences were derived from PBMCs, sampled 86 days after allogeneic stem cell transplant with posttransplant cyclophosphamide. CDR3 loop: CASMTSGSPGEQYF. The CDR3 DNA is TGTGCCAGCATGACTAGCGGGAGTCCGGGTGAGCAGTACTTC.